The entry below gives a single T cell receptor (beta chain) sequence along with its context. The germline CDR1 and CDR2 sequences are SGHAT and FQDESV (reference sequence). Trimming stripped 2 bases from V and 1 base from J, with 8 bases between. The CDR3 spans 15 residues. How the authors handled the data: Amplification of reference gene primers was used by the study to estimate nucleated cell counts. Only in-frame clones appear in the TCRdb table, and some are missing; sequencing was by immunoSEQ multiplex PCR. Clone size and the V and J calls come from that table; the DNA yielded D and trimming. The sample carries 70,000 to 75,000 clones, approximately 79% recorded once. This record belongs to a study of blood T cell repertoires in COVID-19. Study-level background: PBMCs, B-cell-depleted T cells, or T cells were the source of the cDNA or gDNA that made up the material.

This chain connects TRBV11-1 to TRBJ2-2, with D maybe TRBD2 (5 bases). The receptor was derived from a man aged 60-69 years with active or convalescent COVID-19. The sample was peripheral blood. In DNA, the CDR3 is TGTGCCAGCAGCTTACAACTAGGGAACACCGGGGAGCTGTTTTTT. Translated: CASSLQLGNTGELFF.